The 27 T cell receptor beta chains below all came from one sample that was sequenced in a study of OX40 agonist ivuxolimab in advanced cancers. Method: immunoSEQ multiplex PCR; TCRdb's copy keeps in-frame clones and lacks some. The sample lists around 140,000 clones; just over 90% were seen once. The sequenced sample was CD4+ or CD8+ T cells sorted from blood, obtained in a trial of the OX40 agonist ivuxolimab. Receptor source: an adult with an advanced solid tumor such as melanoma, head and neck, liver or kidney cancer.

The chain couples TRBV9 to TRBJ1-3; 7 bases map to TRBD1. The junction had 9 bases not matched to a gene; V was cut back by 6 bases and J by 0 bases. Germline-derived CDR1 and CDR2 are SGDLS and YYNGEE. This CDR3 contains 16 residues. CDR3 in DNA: TGTGCCAGCACGCCGTACAGGGGCCTCTCTGGAAACACCATATATTTT. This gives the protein CASTPYRGLSGNTIYF.

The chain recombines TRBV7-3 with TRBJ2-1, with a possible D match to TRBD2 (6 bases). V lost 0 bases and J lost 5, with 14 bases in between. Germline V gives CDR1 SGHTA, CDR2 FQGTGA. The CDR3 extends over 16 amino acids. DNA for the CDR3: TGTGCCAGCAGCTTAACGCCAACACTAGCCCACAATGAGCAGTTCTTC. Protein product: CASSLTPTLAHNEQFF.

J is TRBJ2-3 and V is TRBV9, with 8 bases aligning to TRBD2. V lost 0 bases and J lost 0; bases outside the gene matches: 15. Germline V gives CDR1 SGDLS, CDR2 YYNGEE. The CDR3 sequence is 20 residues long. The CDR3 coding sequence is TGTGCCAGCAGCGTAGGCGTGGGTAGCGGGGCAACAACTAGCACAGATACGCAGTATTTT. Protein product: CASSVGVGSGATTSTDTQYF.

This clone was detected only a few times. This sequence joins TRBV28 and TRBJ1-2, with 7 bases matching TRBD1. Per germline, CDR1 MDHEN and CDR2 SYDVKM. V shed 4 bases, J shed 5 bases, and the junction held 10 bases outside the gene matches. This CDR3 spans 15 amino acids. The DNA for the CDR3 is TGTGCCAGCAGTTGGCCTATTGGGACAGAGTATGGCTACACCTTC. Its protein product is CASSWPIGTEYGYTF.

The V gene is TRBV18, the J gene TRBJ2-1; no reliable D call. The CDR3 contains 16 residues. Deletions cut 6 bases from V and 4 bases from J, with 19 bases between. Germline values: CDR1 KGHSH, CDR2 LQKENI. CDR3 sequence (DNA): TGTGCCAGCTCCCCTGAGGCCTGGAGCTTTTACAATGAGCAGTTCTTC. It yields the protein CASSPEAWSFYNEQFF. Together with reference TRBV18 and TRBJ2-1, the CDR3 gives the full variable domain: NAGVMQNPRHLVRRRGQEARLRCSPMKGHSHVYWYRQLPEEGLKFMVYLQKENIIDESGMPKERFSAEFPKEGPSILRIQQVVRGDSAAYFCASSPEAWSFYNEQFFGPGTRLTVL.

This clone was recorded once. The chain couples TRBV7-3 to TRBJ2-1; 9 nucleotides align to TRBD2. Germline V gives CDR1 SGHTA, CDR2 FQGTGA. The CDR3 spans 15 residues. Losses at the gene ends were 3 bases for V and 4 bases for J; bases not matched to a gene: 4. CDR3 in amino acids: CASSLTTSGYNEQFF. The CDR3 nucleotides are TGTGCCAGCAGCTTGACGACTAGCGGATACAATGAGCAGTTCTTC.

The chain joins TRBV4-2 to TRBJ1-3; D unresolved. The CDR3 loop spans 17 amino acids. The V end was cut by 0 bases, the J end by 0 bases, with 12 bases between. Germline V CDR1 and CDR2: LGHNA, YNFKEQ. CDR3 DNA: TGTGCCAGCAGCCAAGAGATTCGCGGGTTCTCTGGAAACACCATATATTTT. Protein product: CASSQEIRGFSGNTIYF.

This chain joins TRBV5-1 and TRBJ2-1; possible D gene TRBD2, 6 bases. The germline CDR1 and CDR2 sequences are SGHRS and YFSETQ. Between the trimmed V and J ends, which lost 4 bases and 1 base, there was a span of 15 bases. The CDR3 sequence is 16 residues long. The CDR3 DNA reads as TGCGCCAGCAGCGCCCCGACTAGGGAGTCCTACAATGAGCAGTTCTTC. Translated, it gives CASSAPTRESYNEQFF.

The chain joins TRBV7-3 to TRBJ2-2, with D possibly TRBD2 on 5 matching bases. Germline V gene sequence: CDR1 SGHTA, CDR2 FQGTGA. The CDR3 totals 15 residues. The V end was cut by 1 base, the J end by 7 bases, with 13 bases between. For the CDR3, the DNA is TGTGCCAGCAGCTTAAATACCGGGGTATACGGGGAGCTGTTTTTT. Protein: CASSLNTGVYGELFF.

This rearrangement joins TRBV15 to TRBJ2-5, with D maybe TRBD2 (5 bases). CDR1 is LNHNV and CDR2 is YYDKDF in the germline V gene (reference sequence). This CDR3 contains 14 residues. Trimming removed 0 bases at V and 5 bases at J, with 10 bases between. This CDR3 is CATSREIGGETQYF. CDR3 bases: TGTGCCACCAGCAGAGAGATAGGCGGGGAGACCCAGTACTTC.

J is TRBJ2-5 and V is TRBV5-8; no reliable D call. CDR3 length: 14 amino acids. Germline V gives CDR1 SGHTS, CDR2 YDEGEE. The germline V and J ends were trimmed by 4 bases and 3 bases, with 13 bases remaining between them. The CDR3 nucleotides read TGTGCCAGCAGCCGCCGACAAAAGGAAGAGACCCAGTACTTC. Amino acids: CASSRRQKEETQYF. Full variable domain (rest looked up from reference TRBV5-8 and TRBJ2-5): EAGVTQSPTHLIKTRGQQATLRCSPISGHTSVYWYQQALGLGLQFLLWYDEGEERNRGNFPPRFSGRQFPNYSSELNVNALELEDSALYLCASSRRQKEETQYFGPGTRLLVL.

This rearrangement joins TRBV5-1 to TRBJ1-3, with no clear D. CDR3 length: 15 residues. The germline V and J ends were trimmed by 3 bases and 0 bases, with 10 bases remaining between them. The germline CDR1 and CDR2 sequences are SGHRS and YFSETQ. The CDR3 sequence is CASSSGHSSGNTIYF. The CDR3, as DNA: TGCGCCAGCAGCTCCGGGCACTCCTCTGGAAACACCATATATTTT.

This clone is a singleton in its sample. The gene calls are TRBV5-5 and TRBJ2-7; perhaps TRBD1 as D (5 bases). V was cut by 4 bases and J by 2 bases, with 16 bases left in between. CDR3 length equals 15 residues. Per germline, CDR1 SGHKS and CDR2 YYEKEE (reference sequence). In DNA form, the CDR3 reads TGTGCCAGCAGCGTGGACACGTCCTTTCCCTACGAGCAGTACTTC. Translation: CASSVDTSFPYEQYF.

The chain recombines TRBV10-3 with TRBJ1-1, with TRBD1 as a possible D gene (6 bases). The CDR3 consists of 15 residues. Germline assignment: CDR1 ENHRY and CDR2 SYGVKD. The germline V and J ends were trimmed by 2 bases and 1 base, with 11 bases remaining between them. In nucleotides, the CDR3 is TGTGCCATCAGTGAGCCACAGGGTTCGAACACTGAAGCTTTCTTT. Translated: CAISEPQGSNTEAFF.

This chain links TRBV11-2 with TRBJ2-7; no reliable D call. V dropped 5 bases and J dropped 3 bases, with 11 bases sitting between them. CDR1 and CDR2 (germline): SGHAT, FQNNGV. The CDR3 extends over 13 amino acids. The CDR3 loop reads CASSRDGDYEQYF. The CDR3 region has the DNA TGTGCCAGCAGCCGCGACGGAGACTACGAGCAGTACTTC. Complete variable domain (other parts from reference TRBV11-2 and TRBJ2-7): EAGVAQSPRYKIIEKRQSVAFWCNPISGHATLYWYQQILGQGPKLLIQFQNNGVVDDSQLPKDRFSAERLKGVDSTLKIQPAKLEDSAVYLCASSRDGDYEQYFGPGTRLTVT.

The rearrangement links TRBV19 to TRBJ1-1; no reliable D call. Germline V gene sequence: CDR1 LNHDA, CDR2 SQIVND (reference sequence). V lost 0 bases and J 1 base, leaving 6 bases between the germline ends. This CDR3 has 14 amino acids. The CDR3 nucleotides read TGTGCCAGTAGTATAGATCTGGGGAACACTGAAGCTTTCTTT. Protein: CASSIDLGNTEAFF.

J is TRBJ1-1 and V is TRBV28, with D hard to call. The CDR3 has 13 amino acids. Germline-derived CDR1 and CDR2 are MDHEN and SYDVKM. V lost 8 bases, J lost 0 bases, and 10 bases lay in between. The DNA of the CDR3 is TGTGCCAGCCTACGGGATTTGAACACTGAAGCTTTCTTT. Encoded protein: CASLRDLNTEAFF.

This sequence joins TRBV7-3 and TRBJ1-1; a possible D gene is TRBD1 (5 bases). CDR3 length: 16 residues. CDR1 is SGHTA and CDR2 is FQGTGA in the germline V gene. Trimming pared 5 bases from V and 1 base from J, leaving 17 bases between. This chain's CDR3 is CASSQREVGGNTEAFF. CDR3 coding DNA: TGTGCCAGCAGCCAACGGGAGGTCGGGGGGAACACTGAAGCTTTCTTT. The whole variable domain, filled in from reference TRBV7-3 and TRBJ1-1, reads GAGVSQTPSNKVTEKGKYVELRCDPISGHTALYWYRQSLGQGPEFLIYFQGTGAADDSGLPNDRFFAVRPEGSVSTLKIQRTERGDSAVYLCASSQREVGGNTEAFFGQGTRLTVV.

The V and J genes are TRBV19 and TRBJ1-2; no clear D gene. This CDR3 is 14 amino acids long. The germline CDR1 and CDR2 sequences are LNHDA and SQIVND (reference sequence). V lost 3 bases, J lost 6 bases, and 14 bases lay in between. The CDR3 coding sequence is TGTGCCAGTAGTATCCGGTGGGCTTTCGATGGCTACACCTTC. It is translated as CASSIRWAFDGYTF. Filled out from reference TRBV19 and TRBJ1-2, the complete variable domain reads DGGITQSPKYLFRKEGQNVTLSCEQNLNHDAMYWYRQDPGQGLRLIYYSQIVNDFQKGDIAEGYSVSREKKESFPLTVTSAQKNPTAFYLCASSIRWAFDGYTFGSGTRLTVV.

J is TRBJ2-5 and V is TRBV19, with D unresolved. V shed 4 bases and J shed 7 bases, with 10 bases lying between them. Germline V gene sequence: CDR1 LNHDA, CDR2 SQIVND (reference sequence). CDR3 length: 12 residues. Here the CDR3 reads CASSSRLGTQYF. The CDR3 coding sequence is TGTGCCAGTAGTAGCCGTCTGGGGACCCAGTACTTC.

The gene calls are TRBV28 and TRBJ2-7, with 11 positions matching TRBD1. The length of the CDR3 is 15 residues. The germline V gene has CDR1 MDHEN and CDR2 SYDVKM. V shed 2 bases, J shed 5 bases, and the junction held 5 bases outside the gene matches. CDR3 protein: CASSLPGQGGDEQYF. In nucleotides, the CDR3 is TGTGCCAGCAGTTTACCGGGACAGGGGGGGGACGAGCAGTACTTC.

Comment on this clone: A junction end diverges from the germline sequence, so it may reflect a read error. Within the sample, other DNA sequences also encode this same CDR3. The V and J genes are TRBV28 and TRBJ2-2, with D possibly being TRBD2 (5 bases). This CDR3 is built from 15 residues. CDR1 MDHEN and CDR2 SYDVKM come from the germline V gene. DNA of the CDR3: TGTGCCAGCAGCCCTTGGCTAGCCGAGGCCGGGGAACTGTTTTTT. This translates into CASSPWLAEAGELFF.

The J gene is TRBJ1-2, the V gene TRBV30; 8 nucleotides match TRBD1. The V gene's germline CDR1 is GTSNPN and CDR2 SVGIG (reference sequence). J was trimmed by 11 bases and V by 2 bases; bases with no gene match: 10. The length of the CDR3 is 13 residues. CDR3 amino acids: CAWSTTGDSGYTF. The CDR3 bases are TGTGCCTGGAGTACGACAGGGGATAGTGGGTACACCTTC.

The DNA for the CDR3 is TGTGCCAGAAGCACTTTCCTTGACTCATCCTACGAGCAGTACTTC. Translation: CARSTFLDSSYEQYF. The chain employs TRBV5-3 and TRBJ2-7; D unclear. TRBV5-3 is annotated as an ORF whose role is uncertain. V lost 4 bases to trimming and J lost 1 base, with 15 bases between them. The CDR3 runs to 15 residues.

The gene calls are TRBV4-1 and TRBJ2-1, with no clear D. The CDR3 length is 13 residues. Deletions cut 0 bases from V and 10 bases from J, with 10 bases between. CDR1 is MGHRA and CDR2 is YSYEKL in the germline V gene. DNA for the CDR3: TGCGCCAGCAGCCAAGATCCAAGCCCGGAGCAGTTCTTC. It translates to CASSQDPSPEQFF.

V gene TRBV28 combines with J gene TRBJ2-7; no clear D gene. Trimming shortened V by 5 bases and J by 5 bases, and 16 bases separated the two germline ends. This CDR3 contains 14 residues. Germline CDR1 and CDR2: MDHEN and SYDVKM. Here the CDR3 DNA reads TGTGCCAGCAGTCCTACGACCGTCCGGAACGAGCAGTACTTC. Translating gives CASSPTTVRNEQYF.

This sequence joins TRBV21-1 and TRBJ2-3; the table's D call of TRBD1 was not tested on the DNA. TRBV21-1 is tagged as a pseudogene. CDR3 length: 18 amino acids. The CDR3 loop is CASSPQGAPVLGQDTQYF. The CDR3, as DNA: TGTGCCAGCAGCCCCCAGGGGGCTCCCGTTCTGGGGCAAGATACGCAGTATTTT.